Listed below are T cell receptor beta chains from one sample, sequenced in a study of shared clonotypes between healthy human individuals. The repertoire was sequenced with immunoSEQ multiplex PCR; TCRdb's copy has only in-frame clones and lacks some. The sample carries 2 million to 2.5 million clones, under 97% recorded once. Material: naive CD4+ T cells sorted from blood. These receptors all stem from a young man in good health. The CDR3 runs from the conserved cysteine through the conserved F or W. The order of the fields is CDR3 DNA, CDR3 protein, V gene, clone size, D gene, J gene. The D gene is left open where the match is weak. Clone size, where shown, is once, few, many, or a class for clones that have expanded.

DNA: TGTGCCAGCAGGCCGGGACAGGGGGTCTACGAGCAGTACTTC
CDR3: CASRPGQGVYEQYF
V: TRBV6-1
size: .
D: TRBD1
J: TRBJ2-7

DNA: TGCGCCAGCAGCCCTCCCCGGACAGGGGACACCGGGGAGCTGTTTTTT
CDR3: CASSPPRTGDTGELFF
V: TRBV5-1
size: .
D: TRBD1
J: TRBJ2-2

DNA: TGTGCCAGCAGCTTGGGTCGGACAGACCACGGCTATGGCTACACCTTC
CDR3: CASSLGRTDHGYGYTF
V: TRBV5-4
size: .
D: .
J: TRBJ1-2

DNA: TGTGCCAGCACGGGTGGGGGCCTCGGAGGTTTGGCCCAGCATTTT
CDR3: CASTGGGLGGLAQHF
V: TRBV28
size: once
D: .
J: TRBJ1-5

DNA: TGTGCCAGCAGTGATCACAGAACCTCTGGAAACACCATATATTTT
CDR3: CASSDHRTSGNTIYF
V: TRBV2
size: .
D: .
J: TRBJ1-3

DNA: TGTGCCAGCAGTGACCCGGGCCCCCTAAGCCAAGTTGGCTACACCTTC
CDR3: CASSDPGPLSQVGYTF
V: TRBV25-1
size: .
D: .
J: TRBJ1-2

DNA: TGTGCCAGCAGTACGACGGAAACTTGGGGTGAAGCTTTCTTT
CDR3: CASSTTETWGEAFF
V: TRBV6-6
size: .
D: .
J: TRBJ1-1

DNA: TGTGCCAGCGGCAGGGGAACAGATACGCAGTATTTT
CDR3: CASGRGTDTQYF
V: TRBV6-5
size: .
D: .
J: TRBJ2-3

DNA: TGTGCCAGCAGCACAAGAGGGGGACGCCCCTACGAGCAGTACTTC
CDR3: CASSTRGGRPYEQYF
V: TRBV7-9
size: .
D: .
J: TRBJ2-7

DNA: TGTGCCAGCAGCGGAGGAGAGCGGGGATACGAGCAGTACTTC
CDR3: CASSGGERGYEQYF
V: TRBV7-8
size: .
D: TRBD2
J: TRBJ2-7

DNA: TGTGCCACCAGCAAGAAGGGACTCTATAAGAATGAGCAGTTCTTC
CDR3: CATSKKGLYKNEQFF
V: TRBV15
size: .
D: .
J: TRBJ2-1

DNA: TGTGCCAGCACCACCCCGACAGGGCGTGGAAACACCATATATTTT
CDR3: CASTTPTGRGNTIYF
V: TRBV28
size: .
D: TRBD1
J: TRBJ1-3